The 30 T cell receptor beta chains given below trace back to one sample, sequenced in a study of blood T cell repertoires in COVID-19. Method: immunoSEQ multiplex PCR; TCRdb's copy keeps in-frame clones and lacks some. The data hold some 390,000 clones, with around nine tenths observed a single time. Sample: peripheral blood. The receptors were gathered from a middle-aged woman with COVID-19, enrolled during active disease.

The chain carries TRBV7-2 and TRBJ1-1; 7 bases are a match to TRBD1. Trimming took 6 bases from V and 4 from J; bases not matched to a gene: 5. Germline V gives CDR1 SGHTA, CDR2 FQGNSA. This CDR3 contains 13 residues. The CDR3 protein is CASSSTGPTEAFF. CDR3 coding DNA: TGTGCCAGCAGTTCGACAGGGCCCACTGAAGCTTTCTTT.

This rearrangement joins TRBV28 to TRBJ2-3; maybe TRBD1 (6 bases). The CDR3 runs 15 residues. The germline V gene has CDR1 MDHEN and CDR2 SYDVKM. Deletions cut 5 bases from V and 0 bases from J, with 12 bases between. The CDR3 protein is CASSLQGTSTDTQYF. The DNA for the CDR3 is TGTGCCAGCAGTCTACAGGGAACCAGCACAGATACGCAGTATTTT. Full variable domain (missing parts from reference TRBV28 and TRBJ2-3): DVKVTQSSRYLVKRTGEKVFLECVQDMDHENMFWYRQDPGLGLRLIYFSYDVKMKEKGDIPEGYSVSREKKERFSLILESASTNQTSMYLCASSLQGTSTDTQYFGPGTRLTVL.

This clone was observed a single time. V usage is TRBV28 and J usage is TRBJ2-5, with 7 positions matching TRBD2. The CDR3 is made up of 17 amino acids. Trimming removed 6 bases from V and 0 bases from J; junction bases left unmatched: 13. The germline V gene has CDR1 MDHEN and CDR2 SYDVKM. CDR3 amino acids: CASRVPGGVEDQETQYF. In DNA, the CDR3 is TGTGCCAGCAGAGTACCTGGGGGGGTTGAGGACCAAGAGACCCAGTACTTC.

The rearrangement uses TRBV4-2 and TRBJ1-1; D call uncertain. Trimming shortened V by 3 bases and J by 1 base, and 6 bases separated the two germline ends. In germline, CDR1 is LGHNA, CDR2 YNFKEQ. The CDR3 has 13 residues. The CDR3 sequence: CASSQGRNTEAFF. DNA of the CDR3: TGTGCCAGCAGCCAGGGCAGGAACACTGAAGCTTTCTTT.

The chain carries TRBV28 and TRBJ1-1; D ambiguous. The germline CDR1 and CDR2 sequences are MDHEN and SYDVKM. The CDR3 totals 15 residues. Trimming took 1 base from V and 0 from J, leaving 9 bases between them. DNA of the CDR3: TGTGCCAGCAGTTTATTTGCCCAGATGAACACTGAAGCTTTCTTT. This gives the protein CASSLFAQMNTEAFF.

This clone was observed once. V gene TRBV5-1 combines with J gene TRBJ2-2, with D perhaps TRBD2 (6 bases). CDR1 is SGHRS, CDR2 YFSETQ, per germline. V was trimmed by 9 bases and J by 1 base, leaving 19 bases between them. The CDR3 has 16 amino acids. For the CDR3, the DNA is TGCGCCACCTACAAGGACGCGGGAATGAACACCGGGGAGCTGTTTTTT. It codes for CATYKDAGMNTGELFF.

The chain recombines TRBV5-1 with TRBJ1-2, with 9 bases aligning to TRBD1. With V trimmed by 3 bases and J by 7 bases, 13 bases remained unmatched. Looked up from germline, CDR1 is SGHRS and CDR2 is YFSETQ. This CDR3 contains 16 residues. This CDR3 is CASSSPGQGLSGGYTF. CDR3 DNA sequence: TGCGCCAGCAGCTCCCCGGGACAGGGCCTAAGCGGTGGCTACACCTTC. The variable domain in full, completed from reference TRBV5-1 and TRBJ1-2, reads KAGVTQTPRYLIKTRGQQVTLSCSPISGHRSVSWYQQTPGQGLQFLFEYFSETQRNKGNFPGRFSGRQFSNSRSEMNVSTLELGDSALYLCASSSPGQGLSGGYTFGSGTRLTVV.

This chain connects TRBV29-1 to TRBJ1-2; 9 nucleotides line up with TRBD1. The germline V gene has CDR1 SQVTM and CDR2 ANQGSEA. The trim removed 8 bases at V and 7 bases at J, leaving 8 bases unmatched. This CDR3 is built from 12 residues. This chain's CDR3 is CSCLWTGVGYTF. In DNA, the CDR3 is TGCAGCTGCCTTTGGACAGGGGTTGGCTACACCTTC.

This chain connects TRBV7-2 to TRBJ2-7; D possibly corresponds to TRBD2 (6 bases). Germline CDR1 reads SGHTA; CDR2 reads FQGNSA. The V and J ends lost 0 bases and 5 bases respectively, with 11 bases between them. The CDR3 is 14 residues long. CDR3 coding DNA: TGTGCCAGCAGCTTAGCGCTATGGGGGGACGAGCAGTACTTC. Translating gives CASSLALWGDEQYF.

The J gene is TRBJ1-3, the V gene TRBV7-2, with TRBD1 identical over 7 bases. The CDR3 extends over 16 amino acids. Trimming took 5 bases from V and 3 from J; bases not matched to a gene: 10. From germline, CDR1 is SGHTA and CDR2 FQGNSA. Written as DNA, the CDR3 is TGTGCCAGCAGCCGCCGGGCAGGGGGGAGTGGAAACACCATATATTTT. This sequence encodes CASSRRAGGSGNTIYF.

J is TRBJ2-1 and V is TRBV21-1; the table's TRBD2 call for D was not verified on the DNA. TRBV21-1 is assigned pseudogene status. The CDR3 sequence is 13 residues long. The DNA for the CDR3 is TGTGCCAGCAGCATAACTAGCGGGAGGACAGGGTTCTTC. This sequence encodes CASSITSGRTGFF.

The rearrangement links TRBV7-2 to TRBJ1-2; 7 positions agree with TRBD1. This CDR3 is 13 amino acids long. Germline V CDR1 and CDR2: SGHTA, FQGNSA. Trimming removed 2 bases from V and 8 bases from J; junction bases left unmatched: 5. CDR3 DNA: TGTGCCAGCAGCTTAAACAGGGGCGAGGGCTACACCTTC. Translation gives CASSLNRGEGYTF.

This chain connects TRBV27 to TRBJ2-2, with 8 positions matching TRBD2. The J segment lost 0 bases and the V segment lost 0 bases, leaving 3 bases of the junction unmatched. This CDR3 is 17 amino acids long. Germline V gene data show CDR1 as MNHEY and CDR2 as SMNVEV (reference sequence). The DNA for the CDR3 is TGTGCCAGCAGTTTATCTGTAGCGGGGACGAACACCGGGGAGCTGTTTTTT. This encodes CASSLSVAGTNTGELFF.

CDR3 nucleotide sequence: TGTGCCAGCAGTTTACTAAATAGCAATCAGCCCCAGCATTTT. Translation: CASSLLNSNQPQHF. The V and J genes are TRBV28 and TRBJ1-5; D remains unclear. The CDR3 covers 14 residues. In germline, CDR1 is MDHEN, CDR2 SYDVKM. With 2 bases removed from V and 0 bases from J, the gap between germline ends came to 5 bases.

The rearrangement links TRBV27 to TRBJ1-1; 7 nucleotides line up with TRBD1. V shed 6 bases and J 0 bases; nucleotides not matched to a gene: 1. Germline V gene data show CDR1 as MNHEY and CDR2 as SMNVEV (reference sequence). There are 13 residues in the CDR3. This CDR3 is CASRTGLNTEAFF. CDR3 sequence (DNA): TGTGCCAGCAGGACAGGGCTGAACACTGAAGCTTTCTTT.

The chain is built from TRBV5-5 and TRBJ1-4; no reliable D call. The V end was cut by 1 base, the J end by 5 bases, with 9 bases between. CDR1 SGHKS and CDR2 YYEKEE come from the germline V gene (reference sequence). The CDR3 spans 14 residues. The CDR3: CASSLLRENEKLFF. The CDR3 DNA reads as TGTGCCAGCAGCTTGTTACGGGAAAATGAAAAACTGTTTTTT.

The gene calls are TRBV7-2 and TRBJ2-7; 11 bases agree with TRBD2. CDR1 and CDR2 (germline): SGHTA, FQGNSA. The CDR3 totals 16 residues. V lost 5 bases, J lost 0 bases, and 6 bases stayed unmatched. The CDR3: CASSTRLAGSSYEQYF. Written as DNA, the CDR3 is TGTGCCAGCAGCACGAGACTAGCGGGGAGCTCCTACGAGCAGTACTTC.

The genes are TRBV28 and TRBJ1-3; 7 bases match TRBD1. The CDR3 extends over 14 amino acids. V lost 6 bases, J lost 4 bases, and 6 bases stayed unmatched. From germline, CDR1 is MDHEN and CDR2 SYDVKM. CDR3 bases: TGTGCCAGCAGCTCGACAGGGCGGGGAAACACCATATATTTT. It encodes CASSSTGRGNTIYF. Full variable domain (outside the CDR3, taken from reference TRBV28 and TRBJ1-3): DVKVTQSSRYLVKRTGEKVFLECVQDMDHENMFWYRQDPGLGLRLIYFSYDVKMKEKGDIPEGYSVSREKKERFSLILESASTNQTSMYLCASSSTGRGNTIYFGEGSWLTVV.

CDR3 amino acids: CSAQGDAEAFF. The CDR3 DNA sequence: TGCAGTGCCCAGGGTGACGCTGAAGCTTTCTTT. The chain combines TRBV20-1 with TRBJ1-1, with D possibly matching TRBD1 (5 bases). This CDR3 is 11 amino acids long. The V and J ends lost 6 bases and 6 bases respectively, with 11 bases between them. The germline gives CDR1 DFQATT, CDR2 SNEGSKA (reference sequence).

J is TRBJ1-2 and V is TRBV29-1, with a weak D call TRBD1 (5 bases). The germline V and J ends were trimmed by 5 bases and 8 bases, with 18 bases remaining between them. Germline lookup yields CDR1 SQVTM and CDR2 ANQGSEA. The CDR3 runs 13 residues. CDR3 residues: CSVSDLTTGGYTF. The CDR3 nucleotides read TGCAGCGTTAGTGACCTCACCACAGGCGGCTACACCTTC. Complete variable domain (other parts from reference TRBV29-1 and TRBJ1-2): SAVISQKPSRDICQRGTSLTIQCQVDSQVTMMFWYRQQPGQSLTLIATANQGSEATYESGFVIDKFPISRPNLTFSTLTVSNMSPEDSSIYLCSVSDLTTGGYTFGSGTRLTVV.

This chain links TRBV7-2 with TRBJ2-3; tentative D call: TRBD2 (7 bases). The germline CDR1 and CDR2 sequences are SGHTA and FQGNSA. V was shortened by 3 bases and J by 6 bases, with 13 bases between the two germline ends. The CDR3 loop spans 14 amino acids. The CDR3 here is CASSFVGGLDTQYF. The DNA of the CDR3 is TGTGCCAGCAGCTTTGTCGGGGGGCTTGATACGCAGTATTTT.

The rearrangement uses TRBV6-2 or TRBV6-3 and TRBJ1-5, with 7 bases fitting TRBD1. Germline CDR1 reads MNHEY; CDR2 reads SVGEGT. The CDR3 covers 17 residues. J gave up 3 bases and V 1 base, and 9 bases lay outside the gene matches. The CDR3 reads CASSYFPLQGFNQPQHF. The CDR3 DNA is TGTGCCAGCAGTTACTTCCCCTTACAGGGGTTCAATCAGCCCCAGCATTTT.

A note on this clone: This specimen includes other DNA sequences encoding the same CDR3. The chain couples TRBV19 to TRBJ1-2; no clear D gene. Germline CDR1 and CDR2: LNHDA and SQIVND (reference sequence). This CDR3 is built from 12 residues. V lost 8 bases and J 1 base, leaving 8 bases between the germline ends. CDR3 protein: CASSRVNYGYTF. The CDR3 DNA sequence: TGTGCCAGTTCGAGGGTTAACTATGGCTACACCTTC.

The chain links TRBV6-6 to TRBJ2-7, with 9 bases aligning to TRBD2. Germline V gene sequence: CDR1 MNHNY, CDR2 SVGAGI (reference sequence). CDR3 length: 15 residues. J gave up 4 bases and V 2 bases, and 6 bases lay outside the gene matches. CDR3 sequence reads: CASSYPSSGIYEQYF. The CDR3 DNA sequence: TGTGCCAGCAGTTACCCTTCTAGCGGGATTTACGAGCAGTACTTC.

The chain employs TRBV27 and TRBJ2-1; D is possibly TRBD1 (5 bases). The CDR3 covers 17 residues. V lost 5 bases to trimming and J lost 9 bases, with 26 bases between them. Germline CDR1 is MNHEY and CDR2 is SMNVEV (reference sequence). The CDR3 DNA follows: TGTGCCAGCAGTCCCTGGGCCAGGGCACCTACCTTGGGTGAGCAGTTCTTC. Protein product: CASSPWARAPTLGEQFF.

The rearrangement joins TRBV2 to TRBJ2-5; 7 nucleotides agree with TRBD2. The CDR3 has 13 amino acids. Germline V CDR1 and CDR2: SNHLY, FYNNEI. V gave up 7 bases and J gave up 5 bases; unmatched junction bases: 7. CDR3 nucleotide sequence: TGTGCCAGCACGGGCCTGCGGGGGGAGACCCAGTACTTC. Residues: CASTGLRGETQYF.

V is TRBV2 and J is TRBJ2-5, with D perhaps TRBD2 (7 bases). The CDR3 contains 15 residues. Germline lookup yields CDR1 SNHLY and CDR2 FYNNEI. Trimming cost V 8 bases and J 4 bases, with 20 bases left between them. CDR3 nucleotide sequence: TGTGCCAGCGGAGGGCCCGGGGGGCGAGGAGAGACCCAGTACTTC. It yields the protein CASGGPGGRGETQYF.

The V and J genes are TRBV27 and TRBJ2-7; tentative D call: TRBD2 (5 bases). Trimming took off 2 bases at V and 3 bases at J, with 11 bases between the two ends. CDR3 length equals 14 residues. The germline gives CDR1 MNHEY, CDR2 SMNVEV (reference sequence). The CDR3 protein is CASSLKATNYEQYF. The CDR3 DNA reads TGTGCCAGCAGTTTAAAAGCGACTAACTACGAGCAGTACTTC.

The chain links TRBV6-2 or TRBV6-3 to TRBJ1-2, with D perhaps TRBD1 (6 bases). In germline, CDR1 is MNHEY, CDR2 SVGEGT. CDR3 size: 13 residues. Trimming pared 2 bases from V and 3 bases from J, leaving 7 bases between. The CDR3 loop reads CASSYAGDYGYTF. The CDR3 coding sequence is TGTGCCAGCAGTTACGCAGGGGACTATGGCTACACCTTC.

V usage is TRBV6-1 and J usage is TRBJ1-1; 8 bases map to TRBD1. The junction had 4 bases not matched to a gene; V was cut back by 3 bases and J by 7 bases. The CDR3 is made up of 13 amino acids. CDR1 MNHNS and CDR2 SASEGT come from the germline V gene. CDR3 in DNA: TGTGCCAGCAGTGACCAGGGGGCCGGTGAAGCTTTCTTT. The encoded protein is CASSDQGAGEAFF.